The clone carrying this T cell receptor beta chain was recorded only once. Its antigen is unknown. This sample stems from a study of T cell responses to AZD1222 COVID-19 vaccine. Study-level points and caveats: Donors were largely white British and mainly female; clonal diversity was possibly underestimated. Rises in breadth and depth of Spike-specific TCRs came after two AZD1222 doses. Regions 160-218 and 743-854 dominated among vaccine-associated CD4 TCRs spanning spike. Repertoires were collected only later (after the peak T cell response had occurred).

Only in-frame clones appear in the TCRdb table, and some are missing; sequencing was by immunoSEQ multiplex PCR. In the table there are 160,000 or so clones, approximately 86% of which are singletons. The CDR3 is 15 residues long. Per the germline V gene, CDR1 is LNHDA and CDR2 is SQIVND (reference sequence). V gave up 7 bases and J gave up 1 base, with 14 bases separating them. The clonotype originates from an adult who had recovered from COVID-19. The chain carries TRBV19 and TRBJ1-5; D gene unclear. Sample: peripheral blood, taken after recovery from COVID-19. The CDR3 sequence: CASMSRTGSNQPQHF. For the CDR3, the DNA is TGTGCCAGTATGTCCAGGACCGGGAGCAATCAGCCCCAGCATTTT. The full variable domain, completed using reference TRBV19 and TRBJ1-5, is DGGITQSPKYLFRKEGQNVTLSCEQNLNHDAMYWYRQDPGQGLRLIYYSQIVNDFQKGDIAEGYSVSREKKESFPLTVTSAQKNPTAFYLCASMSRTGSNQPQHFGDGTRLSIL.